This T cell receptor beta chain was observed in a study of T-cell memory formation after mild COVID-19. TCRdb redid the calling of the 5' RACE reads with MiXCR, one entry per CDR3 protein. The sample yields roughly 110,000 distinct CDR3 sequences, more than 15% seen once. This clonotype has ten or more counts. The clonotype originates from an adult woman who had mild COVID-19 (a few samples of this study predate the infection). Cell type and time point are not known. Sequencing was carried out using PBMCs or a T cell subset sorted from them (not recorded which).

As DNA, the CDR3 is TGTGCCAGCAGTTATCTAGCGCTACAAGAGACCCAGTACTTC. Amino acid sequence: CASSYLALQETQYF. This chain links TRBV6-2 or TRBV6-3 with TRBJ2-5; D is possibly TRBD2 (6 bases). CDR1 and CDR2 (germline): MNHEY, SVGEGT. Trimming took off 3 bases at V and 2 bases at J, with 10 bases between the two ends. The CDR3 covers 14 residues.